This TCR beta chain was captured by sequencing in a study of human T cells and chemical hapten exposure. This clonotype was observed many times. One entry per CDR3 protein, called by TCRdb with MiXCR from the RACE reads. This table holds tens of thousands of distinct CDR3 sequences, approximately 3.4% found once. With V trimmed by 2 bases and J by 4 bases, 3 bases remained unmatched. The CDR3 is 15 residues long. The time point was: patch test 2, 6 weeks after DPC sensitization. Treatment described: therapeutic diphenylcyclopropenone sensitization with weekly scalp DPC. This clonotype was sampled from a man in his forties with alopecia areata. Some clones in this sample may be carry-over from other donors' samples. Sequenced material: whole blood, taken in connection with sensitization to the hapten diphenylcyclopropenone (DPC). The chain recombines TRBV12-3 or TRBV12-4 with TRBJ2-1, with TRBD2 matching 9 bases. CDR3 coding DNA: TGTGCCAGCAGTTTACGCGGGAGGGGGTACAATGAGCAGTTCTTC. It is translated as CASSLRGRGYNEQFF.